This T cell receptor (beta chain) was found in a study of molecular identifiers for immune sequencing clone quantification (dated by TCRdb to 2017 to 2018). About the full investigation: In a replicate experiment, RNA from roughly 20,000 or 100,000 naive CD8 T cells was split into five aliquots, four of which were sequenced. The study was a methods study using CD8 T cells to benchmark molecular-identifier clustering-based TCR repertoire sequencing (MIDCIRS) and TCR RNA copy counting. Beyond this particular receptor, the publication reports: The sizes of highly expanded clones could end up underestimated when identical TCR molecules share a barcode. Spiked-in Jurkat TCR RNA equal to a single cell's worth was reported to be detectable even within one million naive CD8 T cells. Naive libraries contained spiked-in Jurkat TCR RNA (10 copies' worth), which is not part of the donor repertoire. When barcode sub-clustering was omitted, TCR diversity was inflated by chimeric consensus sequences, with chimeras reaching as high as 47%. Modeling indicated 2.5 to 3 TCR RNA copies recovered per cell, compared with around 11 by digital PCR, which implies a capture efficiency of 25% to 35%. Clones above 20 RNA copies held over 99% of molecules in CMV-specific effector cells but under 1% in naive cells.

This clonotype was seen ten or more times. Its antigen has not been determined. Base qualities were left out, and no much larger clone turns up one base away. Naive CD8 T cell libraries were made from about 20,000 to 1,000,000 sorted cells using 10%, 30% or 50% of purified RNA. On a BD FACSAria II, naive CD8 T cells were FACS-sorted as CD8+CD4-CCR7+CD45RA+ and collected into RLT Plus buffer. To test detection sensitivity, Jurkat RNA equivalent to more than 8 TCR copies was spiked into samples of roughly 18,000-1,000,000 naive CD8 T cells. Enrichment of CD8 T cells was performed with RosetteSep CD8+ T Cell Enrichment Cocktail and Ficoll-Paque, after which ACK red cell lysis was carried out. The library was prepared using PCR. Sequencing was carried out with an Illumina HiSeq 4000. Bulk TCR libraries were generated as previously described, with the TCR primers listed in Table S5 used. Purification of total RNA was performed with the Qiagen AllPrep DNA/RNA kit. Before any analysis, reads coming from multiple sequencing runs of the same library were combined into one pool. For the original study's pipeline: Reads were retained only if the reads had an exact TCR constant sequence, and the retained reads were trimmed to 150 nt and grouped according to their 12-nt molecular barcodes. Reads inside each barcode group were sub-clustered using a 15% Levenshtein threshold, and a quality-weighted consensus sequence was constructed for each RNA molecule. Non-functional sequences were removed, as were lower-count sequences one edit away from another. Based on a fit of two negative binomial distributions, barcode sub-clusters having less than 20% of the maximum read count were discarded. TCRdb trimmed the raw reads at Q25, called clones with MiXCR and kept productive beta chains. Rows with one shared CDR3 protein collapse into an entry with the most common genes and DNA. Here the V and J calls rest on TCRdb's processing, not on the authors' analysis. The sample yields about 640,000 distinct CDR3 sequences; around 20% were counted once. 0.85% to 0.9% of the sample lies in the top ten.

Sequencing used naive CD8+ T cells from blood, with Jurkat cell RNA spiked in. The cell subset or site label, as the study defines it: FACS-sorted CD8+CD4-CCR7+CD45RA+ naive T cells. The clonotype comes from a human donor in good health. Some libraries in this study had Jurkat cell RNA spiked in.

The CDR3 in this case is CASSPLDGRANVLTF. The DNA sequence follows: TGTGCCAGCAGCCCTCTGGACGGAAGGGCCAACGTCCTGACTTTC. The chain is encoded by TRBV7-9 joined to TRBJ2-6, with the D gene not clear enough to name. The CDR3 runs 15 amino acids, cysteine and phenylalanine included. The only DNA kept is the CDR3, 45 bases in frame from the first base. V was cut back by 5 bases and J by 5 bases, leaving a gap of 13 bases between them. Looking up the germline V gene (reference sequence) yields CDR1 SEHNR and CDR2 FQNEAQ.